The present T cell receptor beta chain was sequenced within a study of cytomegalovirus exposure and HLA in healthy donors. Study-level information: The approximately 120 validation repertoires matched the approximately 700 first-cohort repertoires in platform, a later analysis reported.

Worth noting for this clone: Its antigen remains unknown.

Germline V gives CDR1 MGHRA, CDR2 YSYEKL. The ends were cut back, 0 bases at V and 6 bases at J, with 8 bases in the middle. There are 13 residues in the CDR3. Measured with immunoSEQ multiplex PCR; TCRdb has only the in-frame clones, and not every one. The sample holds around 150,000 clones; about 90% are singletons and the top ten take around 8%. The study's findings and limits: The CMV antigen specificity of a few CMV-associated chains was confirmed through in vitro analysis.

The sample taken for sequencing was PBMCs. V and J are TRBV4-1 and TRBJ2-5; unclear D gene. The sequence was collected from a woman aged 18 to 35 in good health and CMV-seropositive. The CDR3 bases are TGCGCCAGCAGCCAAGAGGCCTCCCAGACCCAGTACTTC. This sequence encodes CASSQEASQTQYF.